The clone carrying this TCR beta chain showed up just a few times. Its antigen is unidentified. Sorted cells reached over 95% purity in every population. The entry originates in a study of beta chain features in type 1 diabetes. Whole-study results and caveats: Diminished insertions and augmented deletions at VDJ junctions characterized type 1 diabetes patients. When Type 1 diabetes patients were examined, their TCRB CDR3s proved moderately but significantly shorter in all four CD4+ subsets.

Investigators reverse transcribed all isolated RNA, so they sequenced expressed TCRB transcripts. Generated by immunoSEQ multiplex PCR, the TCRdb table keeps only in-frame clones and is missing some. The sample consists of around 360,000 clones, roughly an eighth of them appearing once. The CDR3 is 14 amino acids. Looked up from germline, CDR1 is KGHSH and CDR2 is LQKENI. Between the trimmed V and J ends, which lost 2 bases and 7 bases, there was a span of 14 bases. The sequenced sample consisted of naive CD4+ T cells from blood. The chain links TRBV18 to TRBJ1-2, with D possibly TRBD1 on 6 matching bases. This clonotype was sampled from a woman aged 18-35 years with type 1 diabetes. The CDR3, as DNA: TGTGCCAGCTCACCAAGGGAACAGGGAGTTGGCTACACCTTC. It translates to CASSPREQGVGYTF.